One and the same sample provided the 27 T cell receptor beta chains below, sequenced in a study of blood T cells in healthy people across ages. Alongside a J-beta primer mix, a sample-barcoded 5' primer served in a second PCR lasting about 7 to 11 cycles. Via MiXCR, TCRdb re-called the 5' RACE reads, giving one row per CDR3 protein. Of around 600,000 distinct CDR3 sequences in the sample, more than 45% were seen once. The sequenced sample was blood. The receptors were gathered from a man older than 75 in good health.

The chain joins TRBV7-2 to TRBJ2-3; 9 bases are a match to TRBD1. Trimming removed 2 bases from V and 5 bases from J; junction bases left unmatched: 8. Looked up from germline, CDR1 is SGHTA and CDR2 is FQGNSA. This CDR3 has 16 residues. CDR3 protein: CASSLIGTGFGDTQYF. CDR3 nucleotides: TGTGCCAGCAGCTTAATCGGGACAGGGTTTGGAGATACGCAGTATTTT. Variable domain in full (rest from reference TRBV7-2 and TRBJ2-3): GAGVSQSPSNKVTEKGKDVELRCDPISGHTALYWYRQSLGQGLEFLIYFQGNSAPDKSGLPSDRFSAERTGGSVSTLTIQRTQQEDSAVYLCASSLIGTGFGDTQYFGPGTRLTVL.

This clonotype was counted many times. The CDR3 spells CASSRGGAGTDTQYF. CDR3 in DNA: TGTGCCAGCAGCCGCGGGGGGGCGGGCACAGATACGCAGTATTTT. This chain connects TRBV6-5 to TRBJ2-3; 9 bases align to TRBD2. The germline CDR1 and CDR2 sequences are MNHEY and SVGAGI. V gave up 6 bases and J gave up 1 base; unmatched junction bases: 5. The CDR3 extends over 15 amino acids.

Comment on this clonotype: Germline and junction disagree at one end, which may indicate a read error. The chain joins TRBV15 to TRBJ2-1, with D perhaps matching TRBD1 or TRBD2 (5 bases each). Germline V gene lookup returns CDR1 LNHNV and CDR2 YYDKDF (reference sequence). This CDR3 has 16 amino acids. The CDR3 here is CAASSGRDPVYNEQFF. The CDR3 bases are TGTGCCGCCAGCAGTGGCCGGGACCCCGTCTACAATGAGCAGTTCTTC.

This chain uses TRBV28 with TRBJ1-2; tentatively, D is TRBD1 (5 bases). Between the trimmed V and J ends, which lost 8 bases and 4 bases, there was a span of 14 bases. This CDR3 is built from 13 residues. Looked up from germline, CDR1 is MDHEN and CDR2 is SYDVKM. CDR3 sequence: CASLRDRGYGYTF. CDR3 DNA: TGTGCCAGCCTCCGGGACCGAGGCTATGGCTACACCTTC.

The V and J genes are TRBV2 and TRBJ2-6; tentatively, D is TRBD1 (5 bases). Between the trimmed V and J ends, which lost 6 bases and 0 bases, there was a span of 9 bases. The CDR3 is 15 amino acids. Germline values: CDR1 SNHLY, CDR2 FYNNEI. The CDR3 protein is CASRQADSGANVLTF. Here the CDR3 DNA reads TGTGCCAGCAGACAGGCCGACTCTGGGGCCAACGTCCTGACTTTC.

This clonotype was observed a few times. The chain has TRBV5-1 and TRBJ2-1; D call uncertain. V lost 0 bases, J lost 0 bases, and 10 bases lay in between. This CDR3 spans 16 amino acids. Germline CDR1 reads SGHRS; CDR2 reads YFSETQ. This CDR3 is CASSLGYSSSYNEQFF. As DNA, the CDR3 is TGCGCCAGCAGCTTGGGTTATTCGAGCTCCTACAATGAGCAGTTCTTC.

Comment on this clonotype: A clone one base away is much larger, so this may be a read error. This rearrangement joins TRBV6-5 to TRBJ2-1; 11 nucleotides agree with TRBD2. CDR1 MNHEY and CDR2 SVGAGI come from the germline V gene. J was trimmed by 6 bases and V by 4 bases; bases with no gene match: 5. The CDR3 is 15 amino acids. The CDR3 loop reads CASSSIAGGCNEQFF. The CDR3 DNA sequence: TGTGCCAGCAGTTCAATAGCGGGGGGGTGCAATGAGCAGTTCTTC.

The V and J genes are TRBV7-2 and TRBJ2-3; D is perhaps TRBD1 (5 bases). This CDR3 is 17 amino acids long. The V end was cut by 1 base, the J end by 6 bases, with 20 bases between. Germline CDR1 and CDR2: SGHTA and FQGNSA. CDR3 in amino acids: CASSLGGRAPRVDTQYF. CDR3 DNA sequence: TGTGCCAGCAGCTTAGGAGGCAGGGCGCCGAGAGTCGATACGCAGTATTTT.

V and J are TRBV11-1 and TRBJ2-5; perhaps TRBD2 as D (6 bases). In germline, CDR1 is SGHAT, CDR2 FQDESV (reference sequence). The CDR3 has 15 residues. The V and J ends lost 6 bases and 5 bases respectively, with 19 bases between them. The CDR3 is CASRQDSAGAETQYF. CDR3 DNA sequence: TGTGCCAGCAGGCAAGATTCAGCGGGTGCGGAGACCCAGTACTTC. The complete variable domain, with remaining parts taken from reference TRBV11-1 and TRBJ2-5, reads EAEVAQSPRYKITEKSQAVAFWCDPISGHATLYWYRQILGQGPELLVQFQDESVVDDSQLPKDRFSAERLKGVDSTLKIQPAELGDSAMYLCASRQDSAGAETQYFGPGTRLLVL.

This clonotype was seen a few times. The chain combines TRBV12-3 or TRBV12-4 with TRBJ2-3; TRBD1 agrees at 10 bases. This CDR3 is built from 16 residues. The junction had 10 bases not matched to a gene; V was cut back by 7 bases and J by 3 bases. CDR3 coding DNA: TGTGCCAGCAACCCAACGACAGGGGGCCAAACAGATACGCAGTATTTT. It yields the protein CASNPTTGGQTDTQYF.

The CDR3 DNA reads as TGCGCCAGCAGCCCCCGGGGAGGGGGGTCACACAATGAGCAGTTCTTC. This gives the protein CASSPRGGGSHNEQFF. V usage is TRBV4-3 and J usage is TRBJ2-1, with D maybe TRBD2 (7 bases). With 4 bases removed from V and 5 bases from J, the gap between germline ends came to 18 bases. CDR3 length: 16 amino acids. The germline V gene encodes CDR1 LGHNA and CDR2 YSLEER.

For the CDR3, the DNA is TGTGCCAGCAGCTTGGTACCAGGCCGGAACACTGAAGCTTTCTTT. It is translated as CASSLVPGRNTEAFF. This rearrangement joins TRBV5-5 to TRBJ1-1; D ambiguous. Germline V gene data show CDR1 as SGHKS and CDR2 as YYEKEE (reference sequence). V was pared by 0 bases and J by 1 base, with 10 bases between. CDR3 length: 15 residues. Using reference TRBV5-5 and TRBJ1-1 for the parts outside the CDR3, the full variable domain is DAGVTQSPTHLIKTRGQQVTLRCSPISGHKSVSWYQQVLGQGPQFIFQYYEKEERGRGNFPDRFSARQFPNYSSELNVNALLLGDSALYLCASSLVPGRNTEAFFGQGTRLTVV.

V is TRBV29-1 and J is TRBJ1-2; weak D call: TRBD1 (5 bases). The CDR3 length is 11 residues. V lost 8 bases and J 8 bases, leaving 15 bases between the germline ends. Germline V CDR1 and CDR2: SQVTM, ANQGSEA. In DNA form, the CDR3 reads TGCAGCCTCGGAGGGGTTACCGGCTACACCTTC. It yields the protein CSLGGVTGYTF. The whole variable domain, filled in from reference TRBV29-1 and TRBJ1-2, reads SAVISQKPSRDICQRGTSLTIQCQVDSQVTMMFWYRQQPGQSLTLIATANQGSEATYESGFVIDKFPISRPNLTFSTLTVSNMSPEDSSIYLCSLGGVTGYTFGSGTRLTVV.

J is TRBJ2-3 and V is TRBV7-2; no clear D gene. The CDR3 sequence is 16 residues long. Trimming left V 1 base short and J 1 base short, with 12 bases between. The germline V gene has CDR1 SGHTA and CDR2 FQGNSA. The CDR3 sequence: CASSLGIAGGTDTQYF. CDR3 nucleotide sequence: TGTGCCAGCAGCTTAGGGATAGCTGGAGGCACAGATACGCAGTATTTT.

This clonotype was observed a handful of times. The chain couples TRBV10-3 to TRBJ1-2; D possibly corresponds to TRBD1 (5 bases). CDR1 ENHRY and CDR2 SYGVKD come from the germline V gene. The CDR3 is made up of 14 amino acids. V was pared by 5 bases and J by 3 bases, with 13 bases between. The CDR3 loop is CAISPHGGDYGYTF. As DNA, the CDR3 is TGTGCCATCAGTCCACATGGGGGTGACTATGGCTACACCTTC.

This clonotype has only a few counts. V gene TRBV6-5 combines with J gene TRBJ2-5, with 9 bases that match TRBD1. Trimming took 6 bases from V and 4 from J; bases not matched to a gene: 9. This CDR3 has 15 amino acids. The germline CDR1 and CDR2 sequences are MNHEY and SVGAGI. Here the CDR3 reads CASRRGQGGGETQYF. The DNA of the CDR3 is TGTGCCAGCAGAAGGGGACAGGGTGGGGGAGAGACCCAGTACTTC.

This clonotype was observed a few times. The CDR3 DNA sequence: TGCAGCGTCGAGACAGTGGGTGAGCAGTTCTTC. Its protein product is CSVETVGEQFF. The J gene is TRBJ2-1, the V gene TRBV29-1, with D perhaps TRBD1 (5 bases). The CDR3 extends over 11 amino acids. The V end lost 6 bases, the J end lost 9 bases, and 12 bases lay between the germline ends. In germline, CDR1 is SQVTM, CDR2 ANQGSEA.

CDR3 residues: CASSSSSGSRTDTQYF. CDR3 DNA: TGCGCCAGCAGCTCTTCTAGCGGGAGTAGGACAGATACGCAGTATTTT. The rearrangement uses TRBV5-1 and TRBJ2-3; TRBD2 agrees at 10 bases. In germline, CDR1 is SGHRS, CDR2 YFSETQ. The V and J ends lost 3 bases and 3 bases, in that order; junction bases with no gene match: 7. The length of the CDR3 is 16 residues.

The V gene is TRBV25-1, the J gene TRBJ1-2; no definite D call. The CDR3 has 14 residues. The ends were cut back, 1 base at V and 4 bases at J, with 10 bases in the middle. The germline V gene has CDR1 MGHDK and CDR2 SYGVNS. This chain's CDR3 is CASSEWAQAYGYTF. The CDR3 nucleotides read TGTGCCAGCAGTGAATGGGCTCAAGCCTATGGCTACACCTTC.

J is TRBJ2-4 and V is TRBV20-1; D is uncertain. The assigned J gene may be wrong: the sequence end matches TRBJ2-7 better. The CDR3 totals 14 residues. From germline, CDR1 is DFQATT and CDR2 SNEGSKA (reference sequence). CDR3 amino acids: CSAILPGETYEQYF. The CDR3 region has the DNA TGCAGTGCTATCCTCCCCGGAGAAACCTACGAGCAGTACTTC.

This clonotype was detected ten times or more. CDR3 amino acids: CASSQDRHNQPQHF. The CDR3, as DNA: TGTGCCAGCAGCCAGGACAGGCACAATCAGCCCCAGCATTTT. V usage is TRBV6-6 and J usage is TRBJ1-5, with TRBD1 matching over 7 bases. With V trimmed by 6 bases and J by 3 bases, 5 bases remained unmatched. The length of the CDR3 is 14 residues. Germline-derived CDR1 and CDR2 are MNHNY and SVGAGI (reference sequence).

This clonotype was counted ten times or more. This sequence joins TRBV6-6 and TRBJ1-6; 7 nucleotides match TRBD1. The CDR3 contains 16 residues. Losses at the gene ends were 5 bases for V and 10 bases for J; bases not matched to a gene: 14. The germline CDR1 and CDR2 sequences are MNHNY and SVGAGI (reference sequence). The CDR3 here is CASSLWGGDRSSPLHF. The CDR3 nucleotides read TGTGCCAGCAGTCTTTGGGGGGGGGACAGATCCTCACCCCTCCACTTT.

This clonotype showed up just a few times. The rearrangement uses TRBV20-1 and TRBJ2-5; 7 bases line up with TRBD2. V shed 5 bases, J shed 3 bases, and the junction held 6 bases outside the gene matches. The germline V gene has CDR1 DFQATT and CDR2 SNEGSKA (reference sequence). CDR3 length: 13 amino acids. The CDR3 coding sequence is TGCAGTGCTCAGAGCGGGGCCGAAGAGACCCAGTACTTC. Amino acids: CSAQSGAEETQYF.

The rearrangement links TRBV4-3 to TRBJ2-5; TRBD2 agrees at 9 bases. The DNA matches TRBJ2-7 better at its end, which makes the J call doubtful. CDR1 LGHNA and CDR2 YSLEER come from the germline V gene. The CDR3 contains 15 residues. The CDR3 spells CASSQDASGNYEQYF. The CDR3 region has the DNA TGCGCCAGCAGCCAAGATGCTAGCGGGAACTACGAGCAGTACTTC.

This clonotype was seen a handful of times. The V gene is TRBV12-3 or TRBV12-4, the J gene TRBJ1-1; D gene unclear. CDR3 length: 14 residues. Trimming removed 5 bases at V and 5 bases at J, with 15 bases between. DNA of the CDR3: TGTGCCAGCAGTCTCCTAGGCTCTCTAACTGAAGCTTTCTTT. Residues: CASSLLGSLTEAFF.

As DNA, the CDR3 is TGTGCCAGCAGCTTCCAAGCGGGAGGGGAGGAGCAGTACTTC. The encoded protein is CASSFQAGGEEQYF. This chain links TRBV7-3 with TRBJ2-7, with 10 nucleotides matching TRBD2. The J segment lost 7 bases and the V segment lost 3 bases, leaving 6 bases of the junction unmatched. Per germline, CDR1 SGHTA and CDR2 FQGTGA. The CDR3 length is 14 residues.

This clonotype was picked up many times. This chain uses TRBV6-5 with TRBJ2-3; D ambiguous. The ends were cut back, 2 bases at V and 6 bases at J, with 12 bases in the middle. CDR1 and CDR2 from the germline V gene are MNHEY and SVGAGI. The CDR3 has 14 amino acids. CDR3 region: CASSYDGRADTQYF. DNA for the CDR3: TGTGCCAGCAGTTACGACGGAAGGGCGGATACGCAGTATTTT.